The present T cell receptor beta chain was sequenced within a study of blood T cell repertoires in COVID-19. Study overall: Sites in the United States, Italy and Spain provided acute and convalescent COVID-19 samples.

This CDR3 region has 13 residues. V lost 4 bases and J lost 7, with 10 bases in between. This table comes from immunoSEQ multiplex PCR, and its TCRdb copy is limited to in-frame clones, with some not included. Among approximately 150,000 clones listed, around 85% were seen once. This chain connects TRBV12-3 or TRBV12-4 to TRBJ1-4; maybe TRBD1 (6 bases). This clonotype originated in a woman in her 40s who had recovered from COVID-19. Sequences were obtained from PBMCs or T cells enriched from blood (not recorded which). The CDR3 is CASSSTGIEKLFF. Written as DNA, the CDR3 is TGTGCCAGCAGTTCCACAGGGATTGAAAAACTGTTTTTT.